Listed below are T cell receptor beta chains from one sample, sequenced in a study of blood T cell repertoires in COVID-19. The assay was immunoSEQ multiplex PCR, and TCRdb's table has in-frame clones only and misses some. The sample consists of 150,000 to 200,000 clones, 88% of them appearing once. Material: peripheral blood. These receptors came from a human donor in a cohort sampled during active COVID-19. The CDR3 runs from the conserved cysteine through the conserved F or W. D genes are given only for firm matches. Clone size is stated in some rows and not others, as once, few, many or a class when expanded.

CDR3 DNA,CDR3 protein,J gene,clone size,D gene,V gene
TGCGCCAGCAGCCTCCGGACTAGCGGGGAAACTAGCACAGATACGCAGTATTTT,CASSLRTSGETSTDTQYF,TRBJ2-3,few,TRBD2,TRBV5-1
TGTGCCAGCAGTAATTCCCGCTCCTACAATGAGCAGTTCTTC,CASSNSRSYNEQFF,TRBJ2-1,.,.,TRBV6-2/TRBV6-3
TGTGCCAGCAGCACCCGTGGACAGCTCACAGATACGCAGTATTTT,CASSTRGQLTDTQYF,TRBJ2-3,.,.,TRBV9
TGTGCCAGCAGCCTCGGCACAGATACGCAGTATTTT,CASSLGTDTQYF,TRBJ2-3,.,.,TRBV9
TGTGCCAGTAGTAGGGCAGGGGCGCTGGGCAATCAGCCCCAGCATTTT,CASSRAGALGNQPQHF,TRBJ1-5,.,.,TRBV19
TGTGCCAGCTCACCTCAGTCAGGGAAGAGCTCTGGGGCCAACGTCCTGACTTTC,CASSPQSGKSSGANVLTF,TRBJ2-6,.,.,TRBV18
TGCGCCAGCAGCTCGCAGCGGAGGGCTAGCGCTGACGAGCAGTACTTC,CASSSQRRASADEQYF,TRBJ2-7,.,.,TRBV5-1
TGTGCCAGCAGTCCTAGCGGGTCCTACAATGAGCAGTTCTTC,CASSPSGSYNEQFF,TRBJ2-1,.,TRBD2,TRBV6-5
TGTGCCTGGAGTATGGCCGTTTATGGTACGCAGTATTTT,CAWSMAVYGTQYF,TRBJ2-3,.,.,TRBV30
TGCGCCAGCAGCTCCGGGACAGGGGGCAAAGAGACCCAGTACTTC,CASSSGTGGKETQYF,TRBJ2-5,few,TRBD1,TRBV5-1
TGTGCCAGCAGTACGAGCGGGGAAGCGGTTGCGCGGTACGAGCAGTACTTC,CASSTSGEAVARYEQYF,TRBJ2-7,.,TRBD2,TRBV2
TGTGCCAGCAGTTACACCGGGAGGCCCTACGAGCAGTACTTC,CASSYTGRPYEQYF,TRBJ2-7,.,TRBD2,TRBV6-2/TRBV6-3
TGTGCCAGCTCACCAACAGGGGTCGCGGAGACCCAGTACTTC,CASSPTGVAETQYF,TRBJ2-5,.,TRBD1,TRBV18
TGTGCCAGCAAGAGGACTAGCGGGAGTATAGGGGAGACCCAGTACTTC,CASKRTSGSIGETQYF,TRBJ2-5,.,TRBD2,TRBV2
TGTGCCAGCAGTCTAACCAGGGGCTACGAGCAGTACTTC,CASSLTRGYEQYF,TRBJ2-7,.,.,TRBV6-5
TGCGCCAGCAGCTCCATGACTAGCGCGACGTACCGCACAGATACGCAGTATTTT,CASSSMTSATYRTDTQYF,TRBJ2-3,once,TRBD2,TRBV5-1
TGTGCCAGCAGTCCGACAGGGGGCGGCAATCAGCCCCAGCATTTT,CASSPTGGGNQPQHF,TRBJ1-5,.,TRBD1,TRBV7-2
TGTGCCAGTAGTGGACAGAATCAGCCCCAGCATTTT,CASSGQNQPQHF,TRBJ1-5,few,.,TRBV19
TGTGCCAGCAGTTACCGGAACTATGGCTACACCTTC,CASSYRNYGYTF,TRBJ1-2,.,.,TRBV28
TGTGCCAGCTCACCAGCTCTAGGTAGGAACACTGAAGCTTTCTTT,CASSPALGRNTEAFF,TRBJ1-1,.,.,TRBV18
TGTGCCAGTCCCTCTCCGGCGGGGGACCAAGAGACCCAGTACTTC,CASPSPAGDQETQYF,TRBJ2-5,.,TRBD2,TRBV6-7
TGTGCCAGCAGCCCCGGGACAGCCTATTCACCCCTCCACTTT,CASSPGTAYSPLHF,TRBJ1-6,.,TRBD1,TRBV6-2/TRBV6-3
TGTGCCAGCTCACCAAGACAGGCGGGCGCTAGCGGGAGCCTCAATGAGCAGTTCTTC,CASSPRQAGASGSLNEQFF,TRBJ2-1,.,TRBD2,TRBV18
TGTGCCAGCAGCTTAGGCGGGTTAAACACCGGGGAGCTGTTTTTT,CASSLGGLNTGELFF,TRBJ2-2,.,.,TRBV7-8
TGTGCCAGTAGTATAGACAGGGTCAATCAGCCCCAGCATTTT,CASSIDRVNQPQHF,TRBJ1-5,.,.,TRBV19
TGCGCCAGCAGCCAAGATCACACAGATACGCAGTATTTT,CASSQDHTDTQYF,TRBJ2-3,.,.,TRBV4-3
TGCAGCGTAGCCCAGACAGGGGGCGCATCGGATACGCAGTATTTT,CSVAQTGGASDTQYF,TRBJ2-3,.,TRBD1,TRBV29-1
TGTGCCAGCAGGAGACAGGGGGCGGGTTTGGGCACTGAAGCTTTCTTT,CASRRQGAGLGTEAFF,TRBJ1-1,.,TRBD1,TRBV7-2
TGTGCCAGTAGTCCCCTGGGACAGGGGGAATACACTGAAGCTTTCTTT,CASSPLGQGEYTEAFF,TRBJ1-1,.,TRBD1,TRBV19
TGTGCCTGGAGTGTAGCGAGGTACAATGAGCAGTTCTTC,CAWSVARYNEQFF,TRBJ2-1,.,.,TRBV30
TGCGCCAGCAGTCCGGGACTAGCGGTGATATACGAGCAGTACTTC,CASSPGLAVIYEQYF,TRBJ2-7,.,TRBD2,TRBV10-2
TGTGCCAGCAGGTCTGGAGGGGGGGACGAGCAGTACTTC,CASRSGGGDEQYF,TRBJ2-7,.,.,TRBV6-6
TGTGCCAGCAGCCCCATCCAAGGACAAGCCAAAAACATTCAGTACTTC,CASSPIQGQAKNIQYF,TRBJ2-4,.,.,TRBV7-9
TGCAGCGTTCTTGGCGGGAGCAGCACAGATACGCAGTATTTT,CSVLGGSSTDTQYF,TRBJ2-3,.,TRBD2,TRBV29-1
TGCGCCAGCAGCTTGCAGCGGGGTGGGAGCGGCGAGCAGTACTTC,CASSLQRGGSGEQYF,TRBJ2-7,.,TRBD2,TRBV5-1
TGTGCCAGCAGCCCCCAGGTCTCCTACAATGAGCAGTTCTTC,CASSPQVSYNEQFF,TRBJ2-1,.,.,TRBV14
TGTGCCAGCAGTTTACTGAGCGACCGTCAGTTCTTC,CASSLLSDRQFF,TRBJ2-1,.,.,TRBV28
TGTGCCAGCAGTTATGGACAGTACGAGCAGTACTTC,CASSYGQYEQYF,TRBJ2-7,.,.,TRBV6-2/TRBV6-3
TGTGCCATCAGTGGGGACTCGAGCACTAGCTCCTACAATGAGCAGTTCTTC,CAISGDSSTSSYNEQFF,TRBJ2-1,.,.,TRBV10-3
TGTGCCAGCAGCTCCAGGGGCGCCTCCTACGAGCAGTACTTC,CASSSRGASYEQYF,TRBJ2-7,once,.,TRBV11-2
TGTGCCAGCTCATATAACCAGGAAACTGAAGCTTTCTTT,CASSYNQETEAFF,TRBJ1-1,once,.,TRBV18